Below are 32 T cell receptor beta chains sequenced from a single sample in a study of siplizumab effects on memory and regulatory T cells. Only in-frame clones appear in the TCRdb table, and some are missing; sequencing was by immunoSEQ multiplex PCR. The repertoire holds over 85,000 clones, with around 94% as singletons. The sequenced sample consisted of non-Treg CD4+ T cells sorted from blood. The receptors shown here come from a human donor in good health.

This sequence joins TRBV6-1 and TRBJ1-1, with D hard to call. This CDR3 has 14 residues. Germline V lookup: CDR1 MNHNS, CDR2 SASEGT. V lost 6 bases, J lost 1 base, and 12 bases lay in between. The chain's CDR3 is CASRAQGRNTEAFF. The DNA of the CDR3 is TGTGCCAGCAGGGCACAAGGAAGGAACACTGAAGCTTTCTTT.

The genes are TRBV11-2 and TRBJ2-3; D might be TRBD1 or TRBD2, each matching 5 bases. Trimming took off 1 base at V and 3 bases at J, with 5 bases between the two ends. The CDR3 contains 13 residues. CDR1 and CDR2 (germline): SGHAT, FQNNGV. In nucleotides, the CDR3 is TGTGCCAGCAGCTTAGGGGGGACAGATACGCAGTATTTT. Protein: CASSLGGTDTQYF.

The table lists this clone with a count of one. The rearrangement uses TRBV15 and TRBJ1-3, with TRBD1 identical over 7 bases. Germline V gene data show CDR1 as LNHNV and CDR2 as YYDKDF (reference sequence). The CDR3 is made up of 16 amino acids. V shed 0 bases and J 4 bases; nucleotides not matched to a gene: 6. DNA for the CDR3: TGTGCCACCAGCAGAGAGGGCAGGGGGGTAGGAAACACCATATATTTT. It encodes CATSREGRGVGNTIYF.

The J gene is TRBJ1-4, the V gene TRBV7-2; 8 bases fit TRBD1. Trimming cost V 5 bases and J 7 bases; bases outside gene matches: 9. This CDR3 region has 15 residues. CDR1 is SGHTA, CDR2 FQGNSA, per germline. CDR3 residues: CASSLRTGSGEKLFF. The CDR3 DNA sequence: TGTGCCAGCAGCCTTCGGACAGGGTCAGGTGAAAAACTGTTTTTT.

This chain joins TRBV20-1 and TRBJ2-5, with unresolved D. Germline V gives CDR1 DFQATT, CDR2 SNEGSKA (reference sequence). Trimming removed 2 bases at V and 1 base at J, with 2 bases between. The CDR3 runs to 11 residues. This CDR3 reads CSARPQETQYF. CDR3 bases: TGCAGTGCTAGACCCCAAGAGACCCAGTACTTC.

The rearrangement joins TRBV18 to TRBJ1-5; unclear D gene. Germline V lookup: CDR1 KGHSH, CDR2 LQKENI. The V end was cut by 1 base, the J end by 0 bases, with 7 bases between. CDR3 length: 15 residues. The CDR3 sequence: CASSPLGDSNQPQHF. CDR3 DNA: TGTGCCAGCTCACCACTGGGAGATAGCAATCAGCCCCAGCATTTT.

This clone was recorded only once. The V and J genes are TRBV19 and TRBJ2-6; D perhaps matches TRBD1 (5 bases). The CDR3 runs to 15 residues. CDR1 and CDR2 from the germline V gene are LNHDA and SQIVND (reference sequence). V shed 6 bases and J shed 0 bases, with 9 bases lying between them. CDR3 sequence: CASRRQSSGANVLTF. The CDR3 bases are TGTGCCAGTAGACGACAGAGCTCTGGGGCCAACGTCCTGACTTTC.

The J gene is TRBJ1-1, the V gene TRBV2, with no clear D. The CDR3 covers 13 residues. The V end was cut by 4 bases, the J end by 3 bases, with 9 bases between. Germline CDR1 and CDR2: SNHLY and FYNNEI. The chain's CDR3 is CASSVERDTEAFF. As DNA, the CDR3 is TGTGCCAGCAGTGTAGAGAGAGACACTGAAGCTTTCTTT.

V and J are TRBV4-3 and TRBJ2-7, with a weak D call TRBD1 (5 bases). This CDR3 contains 13 residues. In germline, CDR1 is LGHNA, CDR2 YSLEER. V lost 3 bases and J lost 1, with 7 bases in between. The chain's CDR3 is CASSHTGSYEQYF. In nucleotides, the CDR3 is TGCGCCAGCAGCCACACAGGATCCTACGAGCAGTACTTC.

The chain has TRBV6-6 and TRBJ2-7; 9 bases line up with TRBD1. The CDR3 runs to 14 residues. Trimming at V came to 7 bases and at J to 4 bases, leaving 8 bases not matched to a gene. CDR1 and CDR2 from the germline V gene are MNHNY and SVGAGI (reference sequence). The CDR3 region is CASNSGTGLYEQYF. The CDR3 nucleotides are TGTGCCAGCAACTCCGGGACAGGGCTGTACGAGCAGTACTTC.

The rearrangement links TRBV21-1 to TRBJ1-2; TRBD1 is the table's D call, not checked against the DNA. TRBV21-1 corresponds to a pseudogene. CDR3 size: 14 residues. The CDR3 protein is CASGGGGSSYGYTF. The CDR3, as DNA: TGTGCCAGCGGAGGGGGCGGAAGCTCATATGGCTACACCTTC.

The V and J genes are TRBV4-1 and TRBJ1-6, with TRBD1 matching over 7 bases. CDR3 length equals 16 residues. The ends lost 0 bases at V and 9 bases at J; junction bases unmatched: 8. CDR1 is MGHRA and CDR2 is YSYEKL in the germline V gene. The chain's CDR3 is CASSQERQGVASPLHF. CDR3 coding DNA: TGCGCCAGCAGCCAAGAACGGCAGGGGGTAGCTTCACCCCTCCACTTT.

The V gene is TRBV30, the J gene TRBJ1-1; no reliable D call. Germline CDR1 reads GTSNPN; CDR2 reads SVGIG (reference sequence). V lost 2 bases and J lost 1, with 8 bases in between. The CDR3 consists of 13 residues. The CDR3 loop is CAWSRNSNTEAFF. CDR3 in DNA: TGTGCCTGGAGTAGAAATTCGAACACTGAAGCTTTCTTT.

V and J are TRBV6-1 and TRBJ1-2; D is ambiguous. Trimming took 3 bases from V and 4 from J, leaving 9 bases between them. This CDR3 comprises 13 residues. Germline V lookup: CDR1 MNHNS, CDR2 SASEGT. This CDR3 reads CASSEVGTYGYTF. The DNA of the CDR3 is TGTGCCAGCAGTGAGGTAGGAACCTATGGCTACACCTTC.

The rearrangement joins TRBV21-1 to TRBJ1-2; TRBD1, the D gene given by the table, was not confirmed from the DNA. TRBV21-1 is a listed pseudogene. The CDR3 is 16 residues long. CDR3 sequence reads: CASSKELQGVYYGYTF. CDR3 coding DNA: TGTGCCAGCAGCAAAGAGCTACAGGGGGTTTACTATGGCTACACCTTC.

CDR3 in DNA: TGTGCCAGCAGTTCCCGACAGGGGGCTCGCTACACCTTC. It yields the protein CASSSRQGARYTF. This chain links TRBV5-4 with TRBJ1-2; 10 bases agree with TRBD1. In germline, CDR1 is SGHNT, CDR2 YYREEE (reference sequence). There are 13 residues in the CDR3. V trimming: 5 bases; J trimming: 9 bases; junction bases outside the gene matches: 7.

The rearrangement joins TRBV18 to TRBJ2-5; D might be TRBD1 (6 bases). This CDR3 has 13 amino acids. The ends were cut back, 5 bases at V and 5 bases at J, with 12 bases in the middle. Germline assignment: CDR1 KGHSH and CDR2 LQKENI. CDR3 sequence reads: CASSVRDKETQYF. The CDR3 DNA sequence: TGTGCCAGCTCAGTCCGGGACAAGGAGACCCAGTACTTC. The full variable domain, its missing parts supplied by reference TRBV18 and TRBJ2-5, is NAGVMQNPRHLVRRRGQEARLRCSPMKGHSHVYWYRQLPEEGLKFMVYLQKENIIDESGMPKERFSAEFPKEGPSILRIQQVVRGDSAAYFCASSVRDKETQYFGPGTRLLVL.

The chain employs TRBV11-2 and TRBJ1-6; D not certain. CDR1 is SGHAT and CDR2 is FQNNGV in the germline V gene. Trimming left V 6 bases short and J 7 bases short, with 13 bases between. The CDR3 totals 14 residues. CDR3 sequence reads: CASRPLQQNSPLHF. The DNA of the CDR3 is TGTGCCAGCAGACCCCTCCAGCAAAATTCACCCCTCCACTTT. The full variable domain, in which reference TRBV11-2 and TRBJ1-6 provide the parts outside the CDR3, is EAGVAQSPRYKIIEKRQSVAFWCNPISGHATLYWYQQILGQGPKLLIQFQNNGVVDDSQLPKDRFSAERLKGVDSTLKIQPAKLEDSAVYLCASRPLQQNSPLHFGNGTRLTVT.

The chain combines TRBV21-1 with TRBJ1-2; the DNA was not used to check the table's D call, TRBD1. TRBV21-1 is flagged as a pseudogene. The CDR3 is 15 amino acids. CDR3 coding DNA: TGTGCCAGCAGCAAAGTGGGGCGACGGGACTATGGCTACACCTTC. It translates to CASSKVGRRDYGYTF.

The V call is TRBV5-1, the J call TRBJ2-1; 7 bases agree with TRBD2. CDR3 length: 16 residues. V lost 0 bases, J lost 7 bases, and 10 bases stayed unmatched. Looked up from germline, CDR1 is SGHRS and CDR2 is YFSETQ. CDR3 loop: CASSLVGGAVGNEQFF. CDR3 in DNA: TGCGCCAGCAGCTTGGTGGGAGGGGCGGTGGGAAATGAGCAGTTCTTC.

The rearrangement uses TRBV16 and TRBJ2-2; D gene ambiguous. The CDR3 runs to 12 residues. V dropped 4 bases and J dropped 2 bases, with 2 bases sitting between them. From germline, CDR1 is KGHSY and CDR2 FQNENV. CDR3 sequence: CASSLNTGELFF. In DNA, the CDR3 is TGTGCCAGCAGCCTTAACACCGGGGAGCTGTTTTTT.

This chain links TRBV10-3 with TRBJ1-1; D is possibly TRBD1 (6 bases). The V gene's germline CDR1 is ENHRY and CDR2 SYGVKD. Trimming removed 10 bases at V and 4 bases at J, with 16 bases between. The CDR3 loop spans 13 amino acids. CDR3 sequence reads: CATLRGSGTEAFF. Written as DNA, the CDR3 is TGTGCCACCCTCAGGGGCTCGGGCACTGAAGCTTTCTTT.

The chain employs TRBV19 and TRBJ1-2; 7 positions agree with TRBD1. Looked up from germline, CDR1 is LNHDA and CDR2 is SQIVND (reference sequence). The CDR3 totals 16 residues. After removal of 4 bases from V and 6 bases from J, the junction contained 14 bases not matched to a gene. CDR3 in amino acids: CASSSRQGRGLHGYTF. Here the CDR3 DNA reads TGTGCCAGTAGTAGCCGACAGGGCCGAGGTCTGCATGGCTACACCTTC. The variable domain in full, completed from reference TRBV19 and TRBJ1-2, reads DGGITQSPKYLFRKEGQNVTLSCEQNLNHDAMYWYRQDPGQGLRLIYYSQIVNDFQKGDIAEGYSVSREKKESFPLTVTSAQKNPTAFYLCASSSRQGRGLHGYTFGSGTRLTVV.

The chain uses TRBV28 and TRBJ2-3; 9 bases line up with TRBD2. The CDR3 is made up of 13 amino acids. Germline V CDR1 and CDR2: MDHEN, SYDVKM. The junction had 2 bases not matched to a gene; V was cut back by 6 bases and J by 4 bases. CDR3 loop: CASRGGGADTQYF. The CDR3 DNA reads as TGTGCCAGCAGGGGCGGGGGGGCAGATACGCAGTATTTT.

The chain carries TRBV10-3 and TRBJ1-2; 7 nucleotides line up with TRBD1. Germline V lookup: CDR1 ENHRY, CDR2 SYGVKD. The length of the CDR3 is 15 residues. V was clipped by 0 bases and J by 4 bases; unmatched bases: 5. The CDR3: CAISESEGQFYGYTF. In DNA, the CDR3 is TGTGCCATCAGTGAGTCTGAGGGACAGTTCTATGGCTACACCTTC.

This clone has a single count. The chain carries TRBV30 and TRBJ1-1, with D perhaps TRBD1 (5 bases). The germline gives CDR1 GTSNPN, CDR2 SVGIG (reference sequence). V was cut by 3 bases and J by 5 bases, with 13 bases left in between. The CDR3 contains 13 residues. Here the CDR3 DNA reads TGTGCCTGGAGGAATAGGGGAGATACTGAAGCTTTCTTT. This encodes CAWRNRGDTEAFF. The full variable domain, completed using reference TRBV30 and TRBJ1-1, is SQTIHQWPATLVQPVGSPLSLECTVEGTSNPNLYWYRQAAGRGLQLLFYSVGIGQISSEVPQNLSASRPQDRQFILSSKKLLLSDSGFYLCAWRNRGDTEAFFGQGTRLTVV.

The chain couples TRBV4-3 to TRBJ1-2; 7 nucleotides agree with TRBD1. V trimming: 0 bases; J trimming: 3 bases; junction bases outside the gene matches: 7. The CDR3 loop spans 16 amino acids. Germline CDR1 is LGHNA and CDR2 is YSLEER. The CDR3 bases are TGCGCCAGCAGCCAAGAGCGTGGGACAGTTCACTATGGCTACACCTTC. This sequence encodes CASSQERGTVHYGYTF.

In DNA, the CDR3 is TGTGCCAGCAGGCCGCGGGACAGACCCTACAATGAGCAGTTCTTC. Translated, it gives CASRPRDRPYNEQFF. The chain recombines TRBV27 with TRBJ2-1; possibly TRBD1 for D (7 bases). Trimming removed 6 bases from V and 2 bases from J, with 14 bases in between. CDR1 and CDR2 (germline): MNHEY, SMNVEV (reference sequence). This CDR3 is built from 15 residues.

This rearrangement joins TRBV5-1 to TRBJ2-5; possible D gene TRBD2, 5 bases. V was cut by 4 bases and J by 0 bases, with 16 bases left in between. CDR3 size: 16 residues. CDR1 and CDR2 from the germline V gene are SGHRS and YFSETQ. CDR3 DNA sequence: TGCGCCAGCAGCCTGGCGGGCAGTTTGTACCAAGAGACCCAGTACTTC. Protein sequence: CASSLAGSLYQETQYF.

The chain uses TRBV7-2 and TRBJ1-2; 8 bases agree with TRBD1. Looked up from germline, CDR1 is SGHTA and CDR2 is FQGNSA. CDR3 length equals 13 residues. V lost 6 bases and J lost 2; bases outside the gene matches: 2. The CDR3 DNA sequence: TGTGCCAGCAGATCAGGGGGCAACTATGGCTACACCTTC. It encodes CASRSGGNYGYTF.

The chain has TRBV10-3 and TRBJ2-4, with D perhaps matching TRBD2 (5 bases). The germline V gene has CDR1 ENHRY and CDR2 SYGVKD. V lost 3 bases, J lost 9 bases, and 15 bases lay in between. The CDR3 contains 14 residues. CDR3 protein: CAISDPGLLSIQYF. The CDR3 bases are TGTGCCATCAGTGACCCGGGATTACTCAGCATTCAGTACTTC.

The chain is built from TRBV5-1 and TRBJ1-1; D not resolved. V dropped 0 bases and J dropped 3 bases, with 12 bases sitting between them. Germline assignment: CDR1 SGHRS and CDR2 YFSETQ. CDR3 length: 15 residues. Here the CDR3 DNA reads TGCGCCAGCAGCTTGGGGGTGGGAAGGGACACTGAAGCTTTCTTT. This translates into CASSLGVGRDTEAFF. The whole variable domain, remainder taken from reference TRBV5-1 and TRBJ1-1, is KAGVTQTPRYLIKTRGQQVTLSCSPISGHRSVSWYQQTPGQGLQFLFEYFSETQRNKGNFPGRFSGRQFSNSRSEMNVSTLELGDSALYLCASSLGVGRDTEAFFGQGTRLTVV.